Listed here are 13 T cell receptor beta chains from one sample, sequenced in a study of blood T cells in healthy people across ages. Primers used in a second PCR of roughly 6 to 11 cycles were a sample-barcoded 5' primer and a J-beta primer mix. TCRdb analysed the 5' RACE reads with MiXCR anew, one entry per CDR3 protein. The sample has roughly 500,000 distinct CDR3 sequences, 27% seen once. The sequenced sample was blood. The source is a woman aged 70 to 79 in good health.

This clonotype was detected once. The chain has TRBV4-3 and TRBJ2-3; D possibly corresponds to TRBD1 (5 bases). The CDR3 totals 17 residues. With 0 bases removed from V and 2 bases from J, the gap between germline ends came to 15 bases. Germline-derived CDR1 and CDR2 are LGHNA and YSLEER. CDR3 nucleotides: TGCGCCAGCAGCCAAGATAACTGGGGCGCTGACACAGATACGCAGTATTTT. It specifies CASSQDNWGADTDTQYF.

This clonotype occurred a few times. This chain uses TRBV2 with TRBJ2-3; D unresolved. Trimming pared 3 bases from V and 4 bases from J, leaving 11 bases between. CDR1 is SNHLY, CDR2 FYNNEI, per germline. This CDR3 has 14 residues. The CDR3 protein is CASSEPSLPDTQYF. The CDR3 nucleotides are TGTGCCAGCAGTGAGCCGAGCCTCCCAGATACGCAGTATTTT. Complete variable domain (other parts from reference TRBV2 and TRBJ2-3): EPEVTQTPSHQVTQMGQEVILRCVPISNHLYFYWYRQILGQKVEFLVSFYNNEISEKSEIFDDQFSVERPDGSNFTLKIRSTKLEDSAMYFCASSEPSLPDTQYFGPGTRLTVL.

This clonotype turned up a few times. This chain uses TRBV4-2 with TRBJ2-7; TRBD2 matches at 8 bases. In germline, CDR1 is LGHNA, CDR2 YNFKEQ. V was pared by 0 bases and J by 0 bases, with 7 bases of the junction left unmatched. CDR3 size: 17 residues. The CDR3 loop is CASSQDPSGGSSYEQYF. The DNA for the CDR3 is TGTGCCAGCAGCCAAGATCCGAGCGGGGGAAGCTCCTACGAGCAGTACTTC.

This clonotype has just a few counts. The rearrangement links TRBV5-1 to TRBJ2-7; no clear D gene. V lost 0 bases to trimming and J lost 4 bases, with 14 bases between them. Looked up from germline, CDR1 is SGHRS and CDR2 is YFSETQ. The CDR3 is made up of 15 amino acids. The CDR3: CASSLAHGLGYEQYF. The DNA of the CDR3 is TGCGCCAGCAGCTTGGCCCATGGATTGGGATACGAGCAGTACTTC.

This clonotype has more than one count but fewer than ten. In DNA form, the CDR3 reads TGTGCCAGCAGTCCCCTGACTAGCGGAGCCTACGAGCAGTACTTC. This translates into CASSPLTSGAYEQYF. The rearrangement joins TRBV12-3 or TRBV12-4 to TRBJ2-5; 9 nucleotides agree with TRBD2. The DNA end is more similar to TRBJ2-7, so the J call may be wrong. The CDR3 spans 15 residues.

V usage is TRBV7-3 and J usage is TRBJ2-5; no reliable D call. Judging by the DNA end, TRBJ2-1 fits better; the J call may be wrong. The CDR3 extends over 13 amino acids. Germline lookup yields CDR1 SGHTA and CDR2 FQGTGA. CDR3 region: CASRFRIYNEQFF. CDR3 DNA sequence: TGTGCCAGCAGATTCAGGATTTACAATGAGCAGTTCTTC.

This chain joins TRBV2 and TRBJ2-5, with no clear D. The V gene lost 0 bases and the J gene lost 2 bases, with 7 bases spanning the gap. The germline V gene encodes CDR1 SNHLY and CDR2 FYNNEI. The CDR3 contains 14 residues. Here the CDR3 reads CASSEASQQETQYF. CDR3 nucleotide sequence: TGTGCCAGCAGTGAAGCCAGCCAACAAGAGACCCAGTACTTC.

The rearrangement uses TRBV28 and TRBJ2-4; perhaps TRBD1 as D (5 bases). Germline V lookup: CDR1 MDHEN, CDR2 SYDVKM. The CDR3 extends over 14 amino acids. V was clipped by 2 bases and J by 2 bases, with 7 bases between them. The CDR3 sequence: CASSLGATKNIQYF. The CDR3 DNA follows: TGTGCCAGCAGTTTAGGGGCAACCAAAAACATTCAGTACTTC.

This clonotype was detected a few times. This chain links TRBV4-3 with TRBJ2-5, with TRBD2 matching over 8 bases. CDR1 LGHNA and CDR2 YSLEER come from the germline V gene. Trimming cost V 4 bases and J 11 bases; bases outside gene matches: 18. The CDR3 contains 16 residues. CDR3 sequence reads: CASSPDGTSGEGVQYF. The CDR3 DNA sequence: TGCGCCAGCAGCCCTGACGGTACTAGCGGAGAGGGAGTGCAGTACTTC.

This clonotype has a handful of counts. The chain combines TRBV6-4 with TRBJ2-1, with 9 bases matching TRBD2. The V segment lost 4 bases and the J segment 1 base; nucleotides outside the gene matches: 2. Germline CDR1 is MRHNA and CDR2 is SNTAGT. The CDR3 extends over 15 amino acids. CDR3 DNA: TGTGCCAGCAGTGTAGCGGGGGCATCCTACAATGAGCAGTTCTTC. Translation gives CASSVAGASYNEQFF.

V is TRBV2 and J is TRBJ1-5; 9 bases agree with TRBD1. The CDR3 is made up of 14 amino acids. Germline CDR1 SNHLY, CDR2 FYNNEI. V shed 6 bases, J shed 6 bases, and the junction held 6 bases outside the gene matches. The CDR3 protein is CASRPTGGFQPQHF. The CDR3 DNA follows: TGTGCCAGCAGGCCCACAGGGGGCTTTCAGCCCCAGCATTTT.

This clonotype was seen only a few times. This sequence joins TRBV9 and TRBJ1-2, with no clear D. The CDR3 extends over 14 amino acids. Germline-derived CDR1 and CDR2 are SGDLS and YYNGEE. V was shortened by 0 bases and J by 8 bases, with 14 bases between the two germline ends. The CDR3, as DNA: TGTGCCAGCAGCGTAGCTTCGGGAGGCGGAGGCTACACCTTC. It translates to CASSVASGGGGYTF. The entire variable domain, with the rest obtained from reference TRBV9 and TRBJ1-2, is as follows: DSGVTQTPKHLITATGQRVTLRCSPRSGDLSVYWYQQSLDQGLQFLIQYYNGEERAKGNILERFSAQQFPDLHSELNLSSLELGDSALYFCASSVASGGGGYTFGSGTRLTVV.

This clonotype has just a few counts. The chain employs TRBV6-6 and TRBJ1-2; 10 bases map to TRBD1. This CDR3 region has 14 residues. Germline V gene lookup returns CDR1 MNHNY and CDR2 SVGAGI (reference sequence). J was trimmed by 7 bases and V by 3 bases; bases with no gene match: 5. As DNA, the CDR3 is TGTGCCAGCAGTTATAGACAGGGGGCTGGTGGCTACACCTTC. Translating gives CASSYRQGAGGYTF.